The clone carrying this T cell receptor beta chain was recorded once. Germline V gene data show CDR1 as SQVTM and CDR2 as ANQGSEA. V lost 3 bases to trimming and J lost 5 bases, with 16 bases between them. The CDR3 has 14 residues. This record comes from a study of blood T cell repertoires in COVID-19. Study-level background: Samples came from the United States, Italy and Spain, spanning acute and convalescent COVID-19. Sample material is recorded as cDNA or gDNA derived from T cells, B-cell-depleted T cells, or PBMCs.

In the study's own analysis: How many nucleated cells were present was estimated from reference gene primer amplification. Repertoires were generated with immunoSEQ multiplex PCR, while TCRdb's copy carries only in-frame clones and drops some. The DNA gave D and trimming, while V, J and clone size come from that table. This sample yields fewer than 90,000 clones, of which about 88% are seen a single time; 3.9% belongs to the top ten. Sequenced material: peripheral blood. The chain recombines TRBV29-1 with TRBJ1-1; D is possibly TRBD1 (5 bases). This TCR derives from a man between 65 and 80 years old with active COVID-19. This CDR3 is CSVDPHGGRTEAFF. In DNA form, the CDR3 reads TGCAGCGTTGATCCCCATGGGGGGAGAACTGAAGCTTTCTTT.